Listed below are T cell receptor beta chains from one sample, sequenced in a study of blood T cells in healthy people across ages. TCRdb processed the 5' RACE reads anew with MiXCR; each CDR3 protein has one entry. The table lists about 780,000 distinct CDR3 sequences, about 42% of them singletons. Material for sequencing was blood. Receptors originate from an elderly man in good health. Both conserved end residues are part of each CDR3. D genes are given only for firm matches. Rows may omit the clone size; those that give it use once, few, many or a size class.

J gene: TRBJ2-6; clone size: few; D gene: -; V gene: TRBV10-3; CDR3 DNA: TGTGCCATCAGTGAAGGCCGGGGTAGCTCTGGGGCCAACGTCCTGACTTTC; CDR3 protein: CAISEGRGSSGANVLTF
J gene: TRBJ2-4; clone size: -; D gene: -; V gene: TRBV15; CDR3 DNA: TGTGCCACCATGGCAGGGAACATTCAGTACTTC; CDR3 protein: CATMAGNIQYF
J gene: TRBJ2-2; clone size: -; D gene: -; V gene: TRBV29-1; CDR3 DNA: TGCAGCGTCCACAGTATCATCAGCGGGGAGCTGTTTTTT; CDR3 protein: CSVHSIISGELFF
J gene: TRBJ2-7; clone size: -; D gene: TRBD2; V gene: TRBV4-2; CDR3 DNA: TGTGCCAGCAGTCCCATCACTAGCGGGCCCTACGAGCAGTACTTC; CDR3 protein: CASSPITSGPYEQYF
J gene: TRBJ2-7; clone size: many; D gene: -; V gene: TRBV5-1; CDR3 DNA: TGTGCCAGCAGTTTGGGAACCTACGAGCAGTACTTC; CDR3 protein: CASSLGTYEQYF
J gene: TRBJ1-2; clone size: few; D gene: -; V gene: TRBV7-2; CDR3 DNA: TGTGCCAGCAGCTTATGGGGGGGCGTTAATGGCTACACCTTC; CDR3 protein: CASSLWGGVNGYTF
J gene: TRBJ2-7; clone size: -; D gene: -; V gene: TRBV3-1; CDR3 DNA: TGTGCCAGCAGCCAAGCGGGCTCCCCCGCAAAATACGAGCAGTACTTC; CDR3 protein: CASSQAGSPAKYEQYF
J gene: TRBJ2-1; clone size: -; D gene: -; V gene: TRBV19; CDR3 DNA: TGTGCCAGTAGCATAAACCTAGACAGGAGCTACGAGCAGTTCTTC; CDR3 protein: CASSINLDRSYEQFF
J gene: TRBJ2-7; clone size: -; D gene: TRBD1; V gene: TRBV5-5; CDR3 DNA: TGTGCCAGCAGCAGCCTGGGACAGGGTTACAACGAGCAGTACTTC; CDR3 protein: CASSSLGQGYNEQYF
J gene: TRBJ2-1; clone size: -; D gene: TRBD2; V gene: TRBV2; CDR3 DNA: TGTGCCAGCAGTGGATTGTTATGGAGCGGGAGAAACTCCTACAATGAGCAGTTCTTC; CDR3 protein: CASSGLLWSGRNSYNEQFF
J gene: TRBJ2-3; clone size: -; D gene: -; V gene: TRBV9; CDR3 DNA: TGTGCCAGCAGTACTGGAGGGGCCGGACTCCGGGATACGCAGTATTTT; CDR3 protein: CASSTGGAGLRDTQYF
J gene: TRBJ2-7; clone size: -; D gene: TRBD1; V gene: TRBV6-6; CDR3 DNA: TGTGCCAGCAGACCGACAGGGATTGCCTACGAGCAGTACTTC; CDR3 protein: CASRPTGIAYEQYF
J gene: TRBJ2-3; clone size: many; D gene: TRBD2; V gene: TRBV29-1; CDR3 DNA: TGCAGCACCTACGAGACTAGCGGGAGAGATACGCAGTATTTT; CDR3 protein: CSTYETSGRDTQYF
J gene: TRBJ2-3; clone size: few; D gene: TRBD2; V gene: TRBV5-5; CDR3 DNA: TGTGCCAGCAGCGACAGGACTAGCGCCTATAGCACAGATACGCAGTATTTT; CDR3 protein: CASSDRTSAYSTDTQYF
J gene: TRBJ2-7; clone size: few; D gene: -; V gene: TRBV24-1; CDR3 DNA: TGTGCCACCAGTGATGGGACCGAGGGGGAGCAGTACTTC; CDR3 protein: CATSDGTEGEQYF
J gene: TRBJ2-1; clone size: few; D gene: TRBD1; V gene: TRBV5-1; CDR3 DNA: TGCGCCAGCAGCTTTTCGGGACAGGGGAGCAATGAGCAGTTCTTC; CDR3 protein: CASSFSGQGSNEQFF
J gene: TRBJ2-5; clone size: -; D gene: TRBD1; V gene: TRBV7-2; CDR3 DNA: TGTGCCAGCTGCTTATTACCGGGACAGGGCCCTTCCAATGAGCAGTACTTC; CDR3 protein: CASCLLPGQGPSNEQYF
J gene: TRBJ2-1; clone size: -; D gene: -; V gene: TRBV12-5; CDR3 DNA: TGTGCTAGTGGTTCTGGGATCAACTACAATGAGCAGTTCTTC; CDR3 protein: CASGSGINYNEQFF
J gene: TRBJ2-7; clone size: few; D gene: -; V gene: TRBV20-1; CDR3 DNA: TGCAGTGCTAGAGCTGAGGGGGGGGCGATTAACGAGCAGTACTTC; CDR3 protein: CSARAEGGAINEQYF
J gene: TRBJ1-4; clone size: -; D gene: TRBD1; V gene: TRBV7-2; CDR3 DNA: TGTGCCAGCAGCATCCAGGGGGCGGGAGAAAAACTGTTTTTT; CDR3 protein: CASSIQGAGEKLFF
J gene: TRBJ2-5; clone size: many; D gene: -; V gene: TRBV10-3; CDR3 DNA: TGTGCCATCAGTGAGTCTGAGGGGGTAGAGACCCAGTACTTC; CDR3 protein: CAISESEGVETQYF
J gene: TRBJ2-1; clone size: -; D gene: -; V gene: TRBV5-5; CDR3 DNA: TGTGCCAGCAGCCCCACCGGGGGTACCGCGAGGCATGAGCAGTTCTTC; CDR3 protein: CASSPTGGTARHEQFF
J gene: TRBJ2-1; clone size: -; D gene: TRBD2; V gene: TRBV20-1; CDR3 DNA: TGCAGTGCCGGACCTAGCGGAAGTGCGGGCAATGAGCAGTTCTTC; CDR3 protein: CSAGPSGSAGNEQFF
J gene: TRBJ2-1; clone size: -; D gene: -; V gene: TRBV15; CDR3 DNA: TGTGCCACCAGCAGAGATGGTAGGAACAATGAGCAGTTCTTC; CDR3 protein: CATSRDGRNNEQFF
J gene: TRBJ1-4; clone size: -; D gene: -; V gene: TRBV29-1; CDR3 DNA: TGCAGCGTCCGCTCCGCAGGAGACGTTGAAAAACTGTTTTTT; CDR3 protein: CSVRSAGDVEKLFF
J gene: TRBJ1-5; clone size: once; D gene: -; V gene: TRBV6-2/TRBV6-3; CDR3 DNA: TGTGCCAGCAAAGCGGATGGGGATTTAAATCAGCCCCAGCATTTT; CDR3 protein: CASKADGDLNQPQHF
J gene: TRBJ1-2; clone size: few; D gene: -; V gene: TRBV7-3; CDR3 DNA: TGTGCCAGCAGCTTAAGGTCCGGGGAGGGCTACACCTTC; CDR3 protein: CASSLRSGEGYTF
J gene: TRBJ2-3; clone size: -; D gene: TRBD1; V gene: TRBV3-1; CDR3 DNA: TGTGCCAGCAGCCAAGTCGGACAGGGCCTCAGCACAGATACGCAGTATTTT; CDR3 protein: CASSQVGQGLSTDTQYF
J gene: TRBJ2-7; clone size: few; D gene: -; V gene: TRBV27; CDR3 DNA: TGTGCCAGCAGTCCAGCCCCAAGGGGGAGCGGGCTCTGGTTCGAGCAGTACTTC; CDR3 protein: CASSPAPRGSGLWFEQYF
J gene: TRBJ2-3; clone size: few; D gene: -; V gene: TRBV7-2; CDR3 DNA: TGTGCCAGCAGCTCAAGCCACGGGAGCACAGATACGCAGTATTTT; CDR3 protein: CASSSSHGSTDTQYF
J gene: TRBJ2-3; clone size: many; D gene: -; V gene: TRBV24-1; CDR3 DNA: TGTGCCACCAGTGAAGCCCCAAGCACAGATACGCAGTATTTT; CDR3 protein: CATSEAPSTDTQYF
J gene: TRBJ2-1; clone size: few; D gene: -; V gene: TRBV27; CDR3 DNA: TGTGCCAGCAGCCCAACAGCGGGCCTCCCCTCCAATGAGCAGTTCTTC; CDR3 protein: CASSPTAGLPSNEQFF
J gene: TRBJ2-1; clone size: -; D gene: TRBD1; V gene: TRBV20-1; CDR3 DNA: TGCAGTGCCCGAGACAGGGGATTCGAGCAGTTCTTC; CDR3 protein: CSARDRGFEQFF
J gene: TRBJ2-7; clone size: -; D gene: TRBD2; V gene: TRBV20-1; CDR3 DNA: TGCAGTGCGGGGACTAGCGGGAGAACCGTCCACGAGCAGTACTTC; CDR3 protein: CSAGTSGRTVHEQYF
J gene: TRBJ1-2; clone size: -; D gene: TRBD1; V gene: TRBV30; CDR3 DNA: TGTGCCTGGAGTGAGACAGGGGGCCCTTACTATGGCTACACCTTC; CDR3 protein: CAWSETGGPYYGYTF
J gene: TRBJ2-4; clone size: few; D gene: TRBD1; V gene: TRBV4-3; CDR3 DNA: TGCGCCAGCAACTTACTTGCGGACAGGGCGGAAGAACGGGGGAACATTCAGTACTTC; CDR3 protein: CASNLLADRAEERGNIQYF
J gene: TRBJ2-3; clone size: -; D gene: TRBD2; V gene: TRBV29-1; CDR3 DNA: TGCAGCCCTAAACTAGCGGGAGGGTTGGATACGCAGTATTTT; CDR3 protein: CSPKLAGGLDTQYF
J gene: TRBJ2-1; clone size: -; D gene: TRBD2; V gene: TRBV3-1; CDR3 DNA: TGTGCCAGCAGCCAAGATCAGACTAGCGGGCGCCACAATGAGCAGTTCTTC; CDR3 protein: CASSQDQTSGRHNEQFF
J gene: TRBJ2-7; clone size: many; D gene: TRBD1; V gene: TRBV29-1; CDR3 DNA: TGCAGCGGGGGACAGGGAACGTCCTACGAGCAGTACTTC; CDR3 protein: CSGGQGTSYEQYF
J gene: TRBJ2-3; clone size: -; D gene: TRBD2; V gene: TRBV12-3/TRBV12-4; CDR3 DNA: TGTGCCAACAGTCACGGAGCGGGAATTAGCACAGATACGCAGTATTTT; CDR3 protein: CANSHGAGISTDTQYF
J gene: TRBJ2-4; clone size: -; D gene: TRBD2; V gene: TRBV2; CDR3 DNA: TGTGCCAGCAGTGATCCCCCCCCCGCTGGGGTAGCGGGGGGTCGTTGGAACATTCAGTACTTC; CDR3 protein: CASSDPPPAGVAGGRWNIQYF
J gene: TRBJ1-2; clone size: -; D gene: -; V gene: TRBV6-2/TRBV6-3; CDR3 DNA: TGTGCCAGCAGCAAGGACAGATATGGCTACACCTTC; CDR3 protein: CASSKDRYGYTF
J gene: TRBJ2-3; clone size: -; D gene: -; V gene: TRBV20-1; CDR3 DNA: TGCAGTGCTAGTGCCAGTGAGCCCTACACAGATACGCAGTATTTT; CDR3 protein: CSASASEPYTDTQYF
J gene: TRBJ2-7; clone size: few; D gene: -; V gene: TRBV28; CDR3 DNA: TGTGCCAGCTCCTTACCCTCGGGCAACGAGCAGTACTTC; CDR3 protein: CASSLPSGNEQYF
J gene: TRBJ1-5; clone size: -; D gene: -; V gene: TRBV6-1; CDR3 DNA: TGTGCCAGCGCAACGTCCAATCAGCCCCAGCATTTT; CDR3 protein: CASATSNQPQHF
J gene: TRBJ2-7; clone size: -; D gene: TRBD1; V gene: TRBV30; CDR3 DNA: TGTGCCTGGAGTACCGGGACAGGGGTACCCCACGAGCAGTACTTC; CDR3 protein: CAWSTGTGVPHEQYF
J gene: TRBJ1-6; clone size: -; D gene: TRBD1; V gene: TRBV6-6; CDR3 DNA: TGTGCCAGCACCCCCAACAACAAGGGGGCGGATAATTCACCCCTCCACTTT; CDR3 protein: CASTPNNKGADNSPLHF
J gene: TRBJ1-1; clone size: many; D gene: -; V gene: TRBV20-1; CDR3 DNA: TGCAGTGCTACGGCGGGGGATCATGCCACTGAAGCTTTCTTT; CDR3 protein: CSATAGDHATEAFF
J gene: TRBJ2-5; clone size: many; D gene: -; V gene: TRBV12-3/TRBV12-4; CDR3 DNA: TGTGCCAGCAGTTTTGTGGGACGGAAAGAGACCCAGTACTTC; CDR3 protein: CASSFVGRKETQYF
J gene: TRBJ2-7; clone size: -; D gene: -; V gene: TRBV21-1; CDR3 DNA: TGTGCCGGCAGCAAATTAACCGGGACTAGCGGCTCCTACGAGCAGTACTTC; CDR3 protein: CAGSKLTGTSGSYEQYF
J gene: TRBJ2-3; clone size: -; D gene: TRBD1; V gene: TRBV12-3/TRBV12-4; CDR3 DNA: TGTGCCAGCAGAAGTACAGGGGCTACGGCAGATACGCAGTATTTT; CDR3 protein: CASRSTGATADTQYF
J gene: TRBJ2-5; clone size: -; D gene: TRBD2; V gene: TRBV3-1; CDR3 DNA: TGTGCCAGCAGCCAAGTCGGACGGGGGGGAGAGACCCAGTACTTC; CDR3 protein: CASSQVGRGGETQYF
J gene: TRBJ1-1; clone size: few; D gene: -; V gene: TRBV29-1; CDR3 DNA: TGCAGCGTTGGGCCCAAAGACCCTATCGTCACTGAAGCTTTCTTT; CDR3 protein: CSVGPKDPIVTEAFF
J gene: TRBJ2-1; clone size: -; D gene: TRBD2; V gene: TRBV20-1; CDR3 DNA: TGCAGTGCTAGTCCTAGCGGCCACAATGAGCAGTTCTTC; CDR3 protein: CSASPSGHNEQFF
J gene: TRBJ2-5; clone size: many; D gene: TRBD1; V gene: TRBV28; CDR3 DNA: TGTGCCAGCTGTCTCGGGACAGACTTCCAAGAGACCCAGTACTTC; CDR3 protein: CASCLGTDFQETQYF
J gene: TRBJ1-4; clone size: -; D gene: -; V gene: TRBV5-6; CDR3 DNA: TGTGCCAGCAGCTTGCCGTCGAATGAAAAACTGTTTTTT; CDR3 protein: CASSLPSNEKLFF
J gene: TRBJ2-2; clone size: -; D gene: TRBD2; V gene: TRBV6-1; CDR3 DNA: TGTGCCAGCAGGAAAATCAGCGGGAGGCGTGGCACCGGGGAGCTGTTTTTT; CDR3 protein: CASRKISGRRGTGELFF
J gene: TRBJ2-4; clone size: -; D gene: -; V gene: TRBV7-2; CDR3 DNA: TGTGCCAGCAGCTTAGTCGGGCAAGTGATGGACATTCAGTACTTC; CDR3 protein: CASSLVGQVMDIQYF
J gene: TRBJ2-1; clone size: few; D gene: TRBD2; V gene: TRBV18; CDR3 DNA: TGTGCCAGCTCACCGGGACTAGTAGTCGGTGAGCAGTTCTTC; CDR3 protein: CASSPGLVVGEQFF